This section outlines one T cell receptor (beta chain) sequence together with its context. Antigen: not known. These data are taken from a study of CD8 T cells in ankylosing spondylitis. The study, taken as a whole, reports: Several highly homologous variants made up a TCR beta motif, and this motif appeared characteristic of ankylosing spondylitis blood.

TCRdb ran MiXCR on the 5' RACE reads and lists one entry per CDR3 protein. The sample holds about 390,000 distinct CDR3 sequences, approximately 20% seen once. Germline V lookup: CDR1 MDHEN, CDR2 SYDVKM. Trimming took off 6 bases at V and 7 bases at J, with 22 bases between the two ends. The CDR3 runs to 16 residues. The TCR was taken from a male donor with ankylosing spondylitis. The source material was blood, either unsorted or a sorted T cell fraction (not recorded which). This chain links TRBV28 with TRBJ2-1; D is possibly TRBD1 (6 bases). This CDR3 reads CASSSLDGQRTNEQFF. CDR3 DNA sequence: TGTGCCAGCAGCTCCCTCGACGGACAGCGTACGAATGAGCAGTTCTTC.